This TCR beta chain was sequenced in a study of T cells after yellow fever vaccination. For the study at large: With SMART-Seq v4 Ultra Low Input, the fractions containing low cell numbers were prepared. Study-wide results and limits: Though it reached lower strength, the secondary response hit its peak faster, day 5 versus 15.

Details on this clonotype: The target antigen is unknown.

TCRdb fed the 5' RACE reads into MiXCR, producing one record per CDR3 protein. The profile shows roughly 520,000 distinct CDR3 sequences, 21% of them singletons. Sequenced here: PBMCs, sampled more than 20 days after the first yellow fever vaccination. This receptor was obtained from a man in his late teens or twenties who received the YFV17D yellow fever vaccine.

The CDR3 is CASSFSGLFYNEQFF. The DNA of the CDR3 is TGTGCCAGCAGTTTCTCGGGACTGTTCTACAATGAGCAGTTCTTC. This chain links TRBV27 with TRBJ2-1, with D perhaps TRBD2 (6 bases). From germline, CDR1 is MNHEY and CDR2 SMNVEV (reference sequence). Trimming took 3 bases from V and 3 from J, leaving 12 bases between them. The CDR3 sequence is 15 residues long.